This passage covers 16 T cell receptor beta chains from one sample sequenced in a study of T-cell reconstitution after alpha-beta-depleted transplantation in children. As it was prepared, the TCRbeta library received unique molecular identifiers. TCRdb redid the calling of the PCR reads with MiXCR, one entry per CDR3 protein. The repertoire holds nearly 20,000 distinct CDR3 sequences, 13% seen once, with approximately 40% in the top ten. The sequenced sample was PBMCs, mostly from graft donor cells, obtained 60 days after TCRalphabeta/CD19-depleted stem cell transplant. The receptor source for this set is a female patient aged 2-9 years who had a stem cell transplant for congenital amegakaryocytic thrombocytopenia, so the T cells may come from the graft donor.

This clonotype has at least ten counts. The genes are TRBV30 and TRBJ2-3, with D tentatively TRBD1 (5 bases). CDR1 is GTSNPN and CDR2 is SVGIG in the germline V gene (reference sequence). The CDR3 loop spans 12 amino acids. Trimming removed 0 bases from V and 4 bases from J, with 5 bases in between. CDR3 sequence: CAWSVQADTQYF. The CDR3 DNA reads as TGTGCCTGGAGTGTACAGGCAGATACGCAGTATTTT.

This clonotype has ten or more counts. The chain joins TRBV20-1 to TRBJ1-2, with a possible D match to TRBD1 (5 bases). The V end was cut by 0 bases, the J end by 3 bases, with 8 bases between. The CDR3 covers 13 residues. Germline lookup yields CDR1 DFQATT and CDR2 SNEGSKA (reference sequence). CDR3 sequence (DNA): TGCAGTGCTAGAGATGGGGGACACTATGGCTACACCTTC. Its translation: CSARDGGHYGYTF.

CDR3 nucleotide sequence: TGTGCCAGCAGCACTATTAATTCACCCCTCCACTTT. It codes for CASSTINSPLHF. The V gene is TRBV11-2, the J gene TRBJ1-6, with unresolved D. Germline CDR1 reads SGHAT; CDR2 reads FQNNGV. Trimming shortened V by 5 bases and J by 6 bases, and 5 bases separated the two germline ends. CDR3 length equals 12 residues.

This clonotype was recorded many times. The genes are TRBV5-1 and TRBJ2-3; D gene ambiguous. The V gene lost 4 bases and the J gene lost 5 bases, with 14 bases spanning the gap. The CDR3 is 14 residues long. CDR1 is SGHRS, CDR2 YFSETQ, per germline. This CDR3 is CASSRQTREDTQYF. In nucleotides, the CDR3 is TGCGCCAGCAGCAGGCAGACTCGTGAAGATACGCAGTATTTT. Full variable domain (rest looked up from reference TRBV5-1 and TRBJ2-3): KAGVTQTPRYLIKTRGQQVTLSCSPISGHRSVSWYQQTPGQGLQFLFEYFSETQRNKGNFPGRFSGRQFSNSRSEMNVSTLELGDSALYLCASSRQTREDTQYFGPGTRLTVL.

The chain combines TRBV29-1 with TRBJ1-2, with unresolved D. The germline CDR1 and CDR2 sequences are SQVTM and ANQGSEA. V dropped 3 bases and J dropped 0 bases, with 11 bases sitting between them. The length of the CDR3 is 14 residues. CDR3 in DNA: TGCAGCGTTGAGGAATATGCAGCTAACTATGGCTACACCTTC. It yields the protein CSVEEYAANYGYTF.

The sample holds many counts of this clonotype. The chain is built from TRBV7-8 and TRBJ2-2, with D tentatively TRBD2 (7 bases). V shed 4 bases and J shed 6 bases, with 15 bases lying between them. From germline, CDR1 is SGHVS and CDR2 FQNEAQ. This CDR3 contains 15 residues. CDR3: CASSSGGARSGELFF. CDR3 in DNA: TGTGCCAGCAGCTCTGGGGGGGCGCGATCCGGGGAGCTGTTTTTT.

This sequence joins TRBV2 and TRBJ2-7; the match to TRBD2 covers 12 bases. J gave up 2 bases and V 7 bases, and 6 bases lay outside the gene matches. CDR3 size: 15 residues. Germline CDR1 is SNHLY and CDR2 is FYNNEI. CDR3 residues: CASIIGLAGPYEQYF. In nucleotides, the CDR3 is TGTGCCAGCATAATCGGACTAGCGGGACCCTACGAGCAGTACTTC.

In its sample, this clonotype was seen many times. The gene calls are TRBV9 and TRBJ2-7, with D perhaps matching TRBD2 (5 bases). The ends were cut back, 3 bases at V and 2 bases at J, with 15 bases in the middle. Germline CDR1 and CDR2: SGDLS and YYNGEE. The length of the CDR3 is 15 residues. CDR3: CASSARVAGPYEQYF. The CDR3 DNA sequence: TGTGCCAGCAGCGCCCGGGTGGCGGGCCCCTACGAGCAGTACTTC.

In this sample, this clonotype turned up many times. CDR3 coding DNA: TGTGCCAGCAGCCAGCGGGGGTTTTACTCGAGCTCCTACGAGCAGTACTTC. It yields the protein CASSQRGFYSSSYEQYF. This chain uses TRBV4-2 with TRBJ2-7; 7 nucleotides align to TRBD2. From germline, CDR1 is LGHNA and CDR2 YNFKEQ. There are 17 residues in the CDR3. Trimming took 3 bases from V and 0 from J; bases not matched to a gene: 11.

This sequence joins TRBV5-4 and TRBJ2-3, with 7 bases that match TRBD2. The junction had 10 bases not matched to a gene; V was cut back by 4 bases and J by 2 bases. There are 16 residues in the CDR3. Looked up from germline, CDR1 is SGHNT and CDR2 is YYREEE (reference sequence). The CDR3 sequence is CASSPAAAGITDTQYF. The CDR3 DNA sequence: TGTGCCAGCAGCCCCGCCGCAGCGGGAATCACAGATACGCAGTATTTT.

This clonotype occurred many times. The chain recombines TRBV20-1 with TRBJ1-1; TRBD1 might be the D (5 bases). V was shortened by 5 bases and J by 6 bases, with 16 bases between the two germline ends. Germline V CDR1 and CDR2: DFQATT, SNEGSKA (reference sequence). CDR3 length: 13 residues. CDR3 bases: TGCAGTGCTCCTCTAACGGGGCGGCCTGAAGCTTTCTTT. This encodes CSAPLTGRPEAFF.

This clonotype was seen many times. The rearrangement joins TRBV20-1 to TRBJ1-3; D remains ambiguous. This CDR3 has 13 residues. V was shortened by 4 bases and J by 0 bases, with 7 bases between the two germline ends. The germline V gene encodes CDR1 DFQATT and CDR2 SNEGSKA (reference sequence). For the CDR3, the DNA is TGCAGTGCTAACAAAAACTCTGGAAACACCATATATTTT. Its protein is CSANKNSGNTIYF.

This clonotype was detected many times. The J gene is TRBJ2-5, the V gene TRBV29-1, with a weak D call TRBD2 (6 bases). Germline CDR1 SQVTM, CDR2 ANQGSEA. V shed 6 bases and J shed 4 bases, with 12 bases lying between them. This CDR3 has 12 amino acids. CDR3 in amino acids: CSVRGWRETQYF. DNA for the CDR3: TGCAGCGTGCGGGGCTGGCGAGAGACCCAGTACTTC.

This clonotype was counted ten times or more. The chain is built from TRBV24-1 and TRBJ2-5, with 8 bases identical to TRBD2. V shed 6 bases and J 8 bases; nucleotides not matched to a gene: 4. CDR1 is KGHDR, CDR2 SFDVKD, per germline. The CDR3 is 12 residues long. The CDR3 nucleotides read TGTGCCACCAGTTTAGCGGGACAAACCCAGTACTTC. Translating gives CATSLAGQTQYF.

This clonotype was seen many times. The rearrangement links TRBV7-2 to TRBJ2-2; 9 positions match TRBD2. CDR3 size: 16 residues. The junction had 4 bases not matched to a gene; V was cut back by 5 bases and J by 0 bases. CDR1 is SGHTA and CDR2 is FQGNSA in the germline V gene. CDR3 protein: CASSAQRGANTGELFF. In DNA, the CDR3 is TGTGCCAGCAGCGCCCAGCGGGGGGCGAACACCGGGGAGCTGTTTTTT. The complete variable domain, with remaining parts taken from reference TRBV7-2 and TRBJ2-2, reads GAGVSQSPSNKVTEKGKDVELRCDPISGHTALYWYRQSLGQGLEFLIYFQGNSAPDKSGLPSDRFSAERTGGSVSTLTIQRTQQEDSAVYLCASSAQRGANTGELFFGEGSRLTVL.

There are many counts of this clonotype. The CDR3 DNA is TGTGCCAGCAGTTACCTGACTGGGTCCGAGGCGGGAGAGGAGACCCAGTACTTC. Translation gives CASSYLTGSEAGEETQYF. J is TRBJ2-5 and V is TRBV6-5, with 7 bases matching TRBD2. The CDR3 runs to 18 residues. CDR1 and CDR2 from the germline V gene are MNHEY and SVGAGI. J was trimmed by 5 bases and V by 2 bases; bases with no gene match: 17.